Included here is one T cell receptor beta chain sequence, with context. A few counts support this clone. Its antigen is not yet known. The sample holds no much larger clone one base away, and base qualities are not on file. This record comes from a study of T cells in localized non-small cell lung cancer (dated by TCRdb to 2019 to 2021). For the study in its entirety: Comparing tumors with uninvolved tumor-adjacent lungs, the study looked at the T cell repertoires of 236 patients with early-stage NSCLC. All 240 or so NSCLC patients in the cohort were treatment-naive and had localized lung tumors that were resected. NSCLC patients had a mean age of around 70 years, and around 130 were male and some 98 female. Overall results and qualifications from the work: Multi-region tumor sequencing was not performed, so intratumor heterogeneity could not be excluded. A median of around 50 of the top 100 tumor clones turned up in the paired uninvolved adjacent lung, and approximately 30 of those clones also ranked among the top 100 of that same adjacent lung. Higher T cell density in blood was associated with longer overall survival, whereas higher clonality in adjacent lung was associated with shorter survival. The highest T cell clonality was observed in uninvolved tumor-adjacent lung, where clonality exceeded that of tumor, suggesting that antigenic responses were more focused in uninvolved tumor-adjacent lung. Because the study design was exploratory, TCR variables were selected using unadjusted p-values without false-discovery rate correction.

At the junction V is shortened by 5 bases and J by 3 bases; bases outside the gene matches: 10. For CDR1 and CDR2, the germline V gene lists SGHNT and YENEEA. Measured from the cysteine to the phenylalanine, the CDR3 is 15 residues long. The kept DNA is CDR3 alone, 45 bases in frame from the first base. Uninvolved adjacent lung was sampled at least 2 cm away from the tumor margin, and two independent pathologists confirmed that the tissue had no atypia. At diagnosis, tumor, uninvolved tumor-adjacent lung and peripheral blood were collected and then preserved as a mix of FFPE and fresh-frozen material. The immunoSEQ Assay was used to sequence TCR beta CDR3 regions from DNA. The study's own analysis went as follows. T cell density was computed as TCR beta template counts normalized to usable DNA estimated by amplifying housekeeping genes. Richness was estimated using the preseqR package, with extrapolation to 400,000 templates for PBMC samples and to 120,000 templates for tissue samples. Clonality was defined as one minus Pielou's evenness. Differential abundance testing on productive amino-acid clonotypes, with a minimum total count of 5 and an alpha of 0.1, was used to identify tissue-enriched TCRs. The Jaccard Index and the Morisita Overlap Index were used to measure repertoire overlap between compartments. TCR beta CDR3s were clustered by GLIPH together with public tetramer-defined viral CDR3s, and at least three viral sequences plus V-gene enrichment were required for viral motifs. The table comes from immuneACCESS by way of TCRdb, which keeps in-frame sequences with V and J called. Part of the clones is missing from these tables; in studies checked, under half for an unresolved V gene and the rest for unknown reasons. V and J calls and clone size are those listed in that table; D and trimming were worked out from the DNA. This sample lists around 880 clones; roughly 33% were detected once. The ten most abundant clones make up approximately 16% of the sample.

In this chain, TRBV11-3 is recombined with TRBJ2-7; TRBD1 agrees with 7 junctional bases. This TCR was recovered from a female donor of 60 years or more with stage III squamous cell lung carcinoma. The sample here was normal lung tissue next to the tumor, taken before any cancer treatment. CDR3 reads: CASSHSRDSFYEQYF. The DNA sequence is given as TGTGCCAGCAGCCACTCTCGGGACAGCTTCTACGAGCAGTACTTC. The CDR3, completed at both ends by the reference TRBV11-3 and TRBJ2-7 genes, gives the full variable domain EAGVVQSPRYKIIEKKQPVAFWCNPISGHNTLYWYLQNLGQGPELLIRYENEEAVDDSQLPKDRFSAERLKGVDSTLKIQPAELGDSAVYLCASSHSRDSFYEQYFGPGTRLTVT.